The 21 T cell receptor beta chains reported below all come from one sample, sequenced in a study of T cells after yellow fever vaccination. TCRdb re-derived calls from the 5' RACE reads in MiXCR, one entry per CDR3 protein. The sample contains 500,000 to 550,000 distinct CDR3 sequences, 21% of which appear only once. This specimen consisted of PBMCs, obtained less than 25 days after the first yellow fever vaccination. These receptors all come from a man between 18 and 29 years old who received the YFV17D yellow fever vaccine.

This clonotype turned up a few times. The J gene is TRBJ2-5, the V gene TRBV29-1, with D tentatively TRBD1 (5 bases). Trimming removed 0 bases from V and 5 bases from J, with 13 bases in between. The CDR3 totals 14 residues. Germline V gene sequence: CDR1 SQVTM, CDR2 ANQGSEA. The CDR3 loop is CSVEERGLRETQYF. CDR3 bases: TGCAGCGTTGAAGAAAGGGGCCTCCGGGAGACCCAGTACTTC.

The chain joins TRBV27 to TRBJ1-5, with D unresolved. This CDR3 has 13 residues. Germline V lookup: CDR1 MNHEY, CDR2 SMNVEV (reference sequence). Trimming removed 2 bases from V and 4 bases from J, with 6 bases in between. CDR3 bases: TGTGCCAGCAGTTTAAACCGGAATCAGCCCCAGCATTTT. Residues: CASSLNRNQPQHF.

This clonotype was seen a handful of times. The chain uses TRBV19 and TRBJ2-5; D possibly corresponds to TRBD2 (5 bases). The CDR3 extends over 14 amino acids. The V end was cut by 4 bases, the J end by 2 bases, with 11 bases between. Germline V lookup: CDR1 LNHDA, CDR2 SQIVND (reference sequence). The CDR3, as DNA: TGTGCCAGTAGTACCGGACGGGAACAAGAGACCCAGTACTTC. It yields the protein CASSTGREQETQYF.

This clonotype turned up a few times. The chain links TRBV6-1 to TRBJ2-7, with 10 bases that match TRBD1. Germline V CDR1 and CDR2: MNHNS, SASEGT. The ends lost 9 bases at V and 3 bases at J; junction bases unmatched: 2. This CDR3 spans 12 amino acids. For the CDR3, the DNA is TGTGCCAGTGACAGGGGGCTCTACGAGCAGTACTTC. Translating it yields CASDRGLYEQYF.

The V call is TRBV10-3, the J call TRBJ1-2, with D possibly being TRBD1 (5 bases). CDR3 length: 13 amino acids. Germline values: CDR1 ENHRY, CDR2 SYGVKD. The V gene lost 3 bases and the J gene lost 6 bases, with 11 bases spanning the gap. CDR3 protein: CAISDAGTHGYTF. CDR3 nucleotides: TGTGCCATCAGTGACGCAGGGACGCATGGCTACACCTTC.

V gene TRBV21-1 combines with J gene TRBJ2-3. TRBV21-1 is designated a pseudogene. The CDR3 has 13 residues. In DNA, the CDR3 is TGTGCCAGCAGCAGGAGTAGCACAGATACGCAGTATTTT. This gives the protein CASSRSSTDTQYF.

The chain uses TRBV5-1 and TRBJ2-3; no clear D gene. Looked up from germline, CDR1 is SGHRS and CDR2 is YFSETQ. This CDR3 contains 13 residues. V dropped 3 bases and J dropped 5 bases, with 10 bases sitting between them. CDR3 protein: CASSSSWLDTQYF. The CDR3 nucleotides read TGCGCCAGCAGCTCATCATGGCTAGATACGCAGTATTTT. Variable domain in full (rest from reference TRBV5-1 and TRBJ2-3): KAGVTQTPRYLIKTRGQQVTLSCSPISGHRSVSWYQQTPGQGLQFLFEYFSETQRNKGNFPGRFSGRQFSNSRSEMNVSTLELGDSALYLCASSSSWLDTQYFGPGTRLTVL.

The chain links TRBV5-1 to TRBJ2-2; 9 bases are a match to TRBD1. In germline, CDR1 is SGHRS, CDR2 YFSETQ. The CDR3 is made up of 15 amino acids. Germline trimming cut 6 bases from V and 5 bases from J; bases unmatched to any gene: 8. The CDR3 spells CASTPGQGRTGELFF. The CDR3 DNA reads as TGCGCCAGCACCCCGGGACAGGGTCGGACCGGGGAGCTGTTTTTT.

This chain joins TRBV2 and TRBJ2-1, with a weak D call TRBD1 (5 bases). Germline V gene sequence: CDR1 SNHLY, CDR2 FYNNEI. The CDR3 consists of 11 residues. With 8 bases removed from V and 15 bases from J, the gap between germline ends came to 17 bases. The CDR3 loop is CASVWGATLFF. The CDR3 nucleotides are TGTGCCAGCGTTTGGGGCGCGACTCTGTTCTTC.

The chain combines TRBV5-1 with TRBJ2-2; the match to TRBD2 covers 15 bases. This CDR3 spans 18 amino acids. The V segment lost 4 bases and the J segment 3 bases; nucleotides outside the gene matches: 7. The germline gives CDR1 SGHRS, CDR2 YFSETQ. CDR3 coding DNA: TGCGCCAGCAGCAGGACTAGCGGGGGGGCCGTGGACACCGGGGAGCTGTTTTTT. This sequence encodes CASSRTSGGAVDTGELFF.

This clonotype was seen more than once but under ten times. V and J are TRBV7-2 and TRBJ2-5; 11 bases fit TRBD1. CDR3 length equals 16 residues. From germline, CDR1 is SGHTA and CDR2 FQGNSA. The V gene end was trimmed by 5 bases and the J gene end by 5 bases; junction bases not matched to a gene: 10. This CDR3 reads CASSRTHRDRGETQYF. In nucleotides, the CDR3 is TGTGCCAGCAGCCGAACCCACCGGGACAGGGGGGAGACCCAGTACTTC.

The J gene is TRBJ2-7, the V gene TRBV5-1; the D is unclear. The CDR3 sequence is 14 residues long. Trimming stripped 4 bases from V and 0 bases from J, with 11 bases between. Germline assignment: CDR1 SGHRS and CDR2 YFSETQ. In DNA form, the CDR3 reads TGCGCCAGCAGCCCTACCTACAGCTCCTACGAGCAGTACTTC. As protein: CASSPTYSSYEQYF.

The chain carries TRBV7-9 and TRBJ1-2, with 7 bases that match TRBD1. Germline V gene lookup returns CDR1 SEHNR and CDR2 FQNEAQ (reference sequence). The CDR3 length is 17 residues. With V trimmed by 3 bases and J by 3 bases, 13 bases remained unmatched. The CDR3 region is CASSLGDSGALDYGYTF. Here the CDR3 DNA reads TGTGCCAGCAGCTTGGGGGACAGTGGCGCATTGGACTATGGCTACACCTTC.

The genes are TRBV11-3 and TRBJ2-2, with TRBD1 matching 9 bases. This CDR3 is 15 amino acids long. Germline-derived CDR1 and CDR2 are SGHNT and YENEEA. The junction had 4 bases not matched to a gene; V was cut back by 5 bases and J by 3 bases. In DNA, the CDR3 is TGTGCCAGCAGCGCCCGACAGGGGGACACCGGGGAGCTGTTTTTT. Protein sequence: CASSARQGDTGELFF.

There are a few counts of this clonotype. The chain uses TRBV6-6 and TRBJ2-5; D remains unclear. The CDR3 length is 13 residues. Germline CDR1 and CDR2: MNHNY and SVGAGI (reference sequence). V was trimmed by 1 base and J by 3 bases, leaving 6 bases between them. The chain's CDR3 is CASSYWQEETQYF. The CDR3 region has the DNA TGTGCCAGCAGTTACTGGCAGGAAGAGACCCAGTACTTC.

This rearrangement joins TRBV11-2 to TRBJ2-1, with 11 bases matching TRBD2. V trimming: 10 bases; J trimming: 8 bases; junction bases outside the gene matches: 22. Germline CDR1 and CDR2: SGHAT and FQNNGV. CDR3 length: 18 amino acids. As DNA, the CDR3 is TGTGCCACCCGAAGAGGGCTAGCGGGGGGCTTCCGGGAGTATGAGCAGTTCTTC. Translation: CATRRGLAGGFREYEQFF. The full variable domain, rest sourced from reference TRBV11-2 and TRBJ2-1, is EAGVAQSPRYKIIEKRQSVAFWCNPISGHATLYWYQQILGQGPKLLIQFQNNGVVDDSQLPKDRFSAERLKGVDSTLKIQPAKLEDSAVYLCATRRGLAGGFREYEQFFGPGTRLTVL.

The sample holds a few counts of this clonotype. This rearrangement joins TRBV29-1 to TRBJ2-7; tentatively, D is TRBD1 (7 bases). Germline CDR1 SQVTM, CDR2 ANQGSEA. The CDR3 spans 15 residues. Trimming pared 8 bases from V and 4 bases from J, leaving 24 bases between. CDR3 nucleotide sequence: TGCAGCACCATATGGGCAAACAGGGGAGGATACGAGCAGTACTTC. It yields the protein CSTIWANRGGYEQYF.

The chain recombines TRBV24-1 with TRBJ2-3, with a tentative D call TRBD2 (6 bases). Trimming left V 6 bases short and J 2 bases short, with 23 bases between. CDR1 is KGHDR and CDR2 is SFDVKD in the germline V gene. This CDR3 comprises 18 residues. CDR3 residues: CATSPFRGAGPHTDTQYF. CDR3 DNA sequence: TGTGCCACCAGTCCCTTCCGCGGGGCAGGCCCTCACACAGATACGCAGTATTTT.

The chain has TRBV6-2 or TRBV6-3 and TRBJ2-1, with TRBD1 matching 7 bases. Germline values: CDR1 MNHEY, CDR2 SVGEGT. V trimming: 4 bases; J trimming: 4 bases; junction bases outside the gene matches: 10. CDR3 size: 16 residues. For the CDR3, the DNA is TGTGCCAGCAGTTTTTATTACAGGGGACAATACAATGAGCAGTTCTTC. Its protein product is CASSFYYRGQYNEQFF.

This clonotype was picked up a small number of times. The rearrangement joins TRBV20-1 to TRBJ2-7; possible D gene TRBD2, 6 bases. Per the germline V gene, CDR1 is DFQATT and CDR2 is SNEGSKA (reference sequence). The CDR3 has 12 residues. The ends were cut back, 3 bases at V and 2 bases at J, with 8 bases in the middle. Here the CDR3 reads CSARGGPYEQYV. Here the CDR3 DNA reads TGCAGTGCTAGGGGGGGTCCCTACGAGCAGTACGTC.

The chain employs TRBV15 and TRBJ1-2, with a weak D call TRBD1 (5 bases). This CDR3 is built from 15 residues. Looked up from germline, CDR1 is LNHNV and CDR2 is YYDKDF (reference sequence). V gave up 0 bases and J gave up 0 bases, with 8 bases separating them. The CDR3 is CATSRDAGTNYGYTF. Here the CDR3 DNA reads TGTGCCACCAGCAGAGACGCAGGGACTAACTATGGCTACACCTTC.